This T cell receptor beta chain was captured in a study of blood T cell repertoires in COVID-19. On the study more broadly: PBMCs, B-cell-depleted T cells, or T cells were the source of the cDNA or gDNA that made up the material.

Germline-derived CDR1 and CDR2 are MDHEN and SYDVKM. J lost 0 bases, V lost 1 base, and 8 bases had no gene match. The CDR3 totals 18 residues. Clinical history reported by participants formed the basis on which cohorts were assigned. In the authors' methods: By means of reference gene primer amplification, nucleated cell counts were estimated. Some clones are missing from TCRdb's copy, which holds only in-frame ones; the method was immunoSEQ multiplex PCR. The V and J calls and the clone size are those of that table, but D and trimming were determined from the DNA. This table has more than 100,000 clones, approximately 79% appearing once.

The chain links TRBV28 to TRBJ2-1; 8 nucleotides match TRBD2. The sequence derives from a man between 35 and 55 years old with acute COVID-19. The sequenced sample was PBMCs or T cells enriched from blood (not recorded which). CDR3 sequence (DNA): TGTGCCAGCAGTTTATCGCCGGGACTAGGAAGCTCCTACAATGAGCAGTTCTTC. Its protein is CASSLSPGLGSSYNEQFF. Combining the CDR3 with reference TRBV28 and TRBJ2-1 gives the whole variable domain DVKVTQSSRYLVKRTGEKVFLECVQDMDHENMFWYRQDPGLGLRLIYFSYDVKMKEKGDIPEGYSVSREKKERFSLILESASTNQTSMYLCASSLSPGLGSSYNEQFFGPGTRLTVL.